These 7 T cell receptor beta chains were sequenced from one sample in a study of T cell clonotyping in hematopoietic cell transplantation. Produced via immunoSEQ multiplex PCR; TCRdb's table is partial and in-frame only. This table holds tens of thousands of clones, less than 95% found once. Sequenced sample: peripheral blood mononuclear cells. These receptors all come from a woman between 45 and 60 years old in good health. Some clones in this sample may be carry-over from other donors' samples.

The J gene is TRBJ2-3, the V gene TRBV4-3, with D perhaps TRBD1 or TRBD2 (6 bases each). Germline V gene sequence: CDR1 LGHNA, CDR2 YSLEER. The CDR3 is 15 residues long. V dropped 6 bases and J dropped 2 bases, with 15 bases sitting between them. For the CDR3, the DNA is TGCGCCAGCAGTTCAGGGGCGGGGAACACAGATACGCAGTATTTT. Residues: CASSSGAGNTDTQYF.

The rearrangement joins TRBV18 to TRBJ2-2, with a weak D call TRBD1 (6 bases). Between the trimmed V and J ends, which lost 3 bases and 1 base, there was a span of 6 bases. Germline V gives CDR1 KGHSH, CDR2 LQKENI. CDR3 size: 14 residues. In DNA, the CDR3 is TGTGCCAGCTCACCGACAGGGAACACCGGGGAGCTGTTTTTT. It specifies CASSPTGNTGELFF.

The chain couples TRBV4-3 to TRBJ1-1; the D gene is possibly TRBD1 (5 bases). CDR1 is LGHNA and CDR2 is YSLEER in the germline V gene. The CDR3 is 13 residues long. V was clipped by 3 bases and J by 4 bases, with 9 bases between them. CDR3 coding DNA: TGCGCCAGCAGCCATTTCGGGGGCACTGAAGCTTTCTTT. Translation: CASSHFGGTEAFF.

The chain employs TRBV27 and TRBJ1-2; maybe TRBD1 (5 bases). Trimming removed 5 bases from V and 2 bases from J, with 15 bases in between. The CDR3 has 15 amino acids. CDR1 is MNHEY and CDR2 is SMNVEV in the germline V gene (reference sequence). In DNA, the CDR3 is TGTGCCAGCAGTCGGGGAACAGGCAAAAACTATGGCTACACCTTC. Translating it yields CASSRGTGKNYGYTF.

The chain links TRBV29-1 to TRBJ1-6; D call uncertain. This CDR3 is built from 14 residues. Per germline, CDR1 SQVTM and CDR2 ANQGSEA. V was clipped by 5 bases and J by 5 bases, with 13 bases between them. The CDR3 DNA reads TGCAGCGTTCGCCTCGGACTGGATAATTCACCCCTCCACTTT. Translation: CSVRLGLDNSPLHF.

The chain carries TRBV5-4 and TRBJ1-6, with D hard to call. Germline CDR1 is SGHNT and CDR2 is YYREEE (reference sequence). CDR3 size: 14 residues. Trimming removed 0 bases at V and 9 bases at J, with 10 bases between. For the CDR3, the DNA is TGTGCCAGCAGCTTGGATAGCGGGTCTTCACCCCTCCACTTT. Protein product: CASSLDSGSSPLHF.

This clone was recorded only once. The J gene is TRBJ1-6, the V gene TRBV11-2, with D unclear. Germline V gives CDR1 SGHAT, CDR2 FQNNGV. This CDR3 contains 14 residues. Trimming removed 0 bases from V and 7 bases from J, with 7 bases in between. CDR3 region: CASSLEMTNSPLHF. The CDR3 DNA is TGTGCCAGCAGCTTAGAGATGACGAATTCACCCCTCCACTTT.